This T cell receptor (beta chain) came from a study of blood T cells in healthy people across ages. In its sample, this clonotype was seen many times. What it binds is not known. Study findings and constraints: In long-lived donors, naive CD4+ cell counts and diversity exceeded those of aged donors.

Donors ranged from about 6 to 95 years old and were healthy Caucasians in Russia. Isolation per sample recovered at least 7 million PBMCs. V lost 1 base and J lost 4, with 11 bases in between. There are 14 residues in the CDR3. Together with a sample-barcoded 5' primer, a J-beta primer mix was included in a second PCR lasting roughly 7 to 11 cycles. Every sample gave at least 3 million paired-end reads containing CDR3. TCRdb fed the 5' RACE reads into MiXCR, producing one record per CDR3 protein. The sample has 650,000 to 800,000 distinct CDR3 sequences; around two fifths are singletons. The TCR was taken from a man aged 55 to 70 in good health. Material: blood. The chain recombines TRBV12-3 or TRBV12-4 with TRBJ2-7; D uncertain. CDR3 in DNA: TGTGCCAGCAGTTTAGGATCAGGAGCATACGAGCAGTACTTC. Translated: CASSLGSGAYEQYF.